This T cell receptor beta chain was sequenced during a study of blood T cell repertoires in COVID-19. Study summary: The United States, Italy and Spain provided the acute and convalescent COVID-19 samples. T cells, B-cell-depleted T cells, or PBMCs supplied cDNA or gDNA.

In the original analysis: It was from reference gene primer amplification that nucleated cell counts were estimated. Here immunoSEQ multiplex PCR was the method, and the copy in TCRdb shows in-frame clones only, minus some. V and J calls and clone size are those listed in that table; D and trimming were worked out from the DNA. The sample shows some 130,000 clones, roughly 85% of them seen only once. This CDR3 comprises 14 residues. The germline gives CDR1 SGHDT, CDR2 YYEEEE. The V segment lost 4 bases and the J segment 2 bases; nucleotides outside the gene matches: 5. The sequencing input was peripheral blood. The rearrangement uses TRBV5-6 and TRBJ1-2; 7 bases align to TRBD1. This TCR was sampled from a man older than 75 with acute or convalescent COVID-19. The CDR3 region has the DNA TGTGCCAGCAGCCGAATACAGGGGAACTATGGCTACACCTTC. Translated: CASSRIQGNYGYTF.